This T cell receptor beta chain was retrieved from a study of OX40 agonist ivuxolimab in advanced cancers. About the full investigation: Ivuxolimab was an agonistic, fully human IgG2 monoclonal antibody directed against OX40 (CD134), a costimulatory receptor. Intravenous ivuxolimab was administered to patients every 2 weeks at six dose levels: 0.01, 0.1, 0.3, 1.5, 3 and 10 mg/kg. Of the 52 patients in dose escalation, 19 had hepatocellular carcinoma, some 15 had melanoma, 9 had renal cell carcinoma and 9 had head and neck cancer. A male proportion of 82.7% and a mean age of approximately 58 years, ranging from about 23 to 90, were recorded for the dose-escalation cohort. Patients were allowed to have had prior anti-PD-1, anti-PD-L1 or anti-CTLA-4 therapy, and around 41% of the dose-escalation patients had previously received checkpoint inhibitors. Partial responses were achieved by three dose-escalation patients, of whom one had hepatocellular carcinoma and two had cutaneous melanoma. The purpose of peripheral TCRbeta sequencing was to test whether ivuxolimab changed TCR sequence diversity and led to clonal T-cell expansion. The paper covers the monotherapy dose-escalation part of the phase I ivuxolimab trial, which included N of about 56 patients.

About this clone itself: The clone's antigen remains unknown. No much larger clonotype is one base removed from it; base qualities were not supplied.

To sequence the TCRbeta CDR3 region, genomic DNA was isolated from the sorted cells. The immunoSEQ Assay was used to sequence the TCRbeta CDR3 regions. Drawn from immuneACCESS, this table holds only the in-frame rearrangements with V and J called that TCRdb kept. Clones are partly lost; checked studies trace under half to an unresolved V gene and leave the rest unexplained. The sample has some 60,000 clones on record, around 90% of them singletons. 3% to 4.5% of the sample comes from the top ten. The trial excluded patients who had a history of autoimmune disease or who were on systemic immunosuppression. Peripheral blood for TCR sequencing was drawn from every dose cohort at baseline, at cycle 4 day 1 and at cycle 7 day 1. The samples were drawn from a first-in-human, open-label, multicenter phase I dose-escalation trial of ivuxolimab. The trial enrolled adults with locally advanced or metastatic head and neck squamous cell, hepatocellular, melanoma or renal cell carcinoma. Before TCR sequencing, CD4+ T cells and CD8+ T cells were sorted from peripheral blood as separate populations.

Overall results and qualifications from the work: In the 0.1-3.0 mg/kg groups, partial responders had among the lowest normalized peripheral clonal expansion, particularly in CD8+ T cells. After ivuxolimab, CD8+ T cells had more expanded clones than CD4+ T cells on average. The antigen specificity of the clonally expanded peripheral T cells was not determined. Low levels of normalized T-cell clonal expansion were also seen in some patients who did not respond. At doses from 0.1 to 3.0 mg/kg, clonal expansion was seen in both CD4+ and CD8+ blood T cells between baseline and week 6.

The sequencing here drew on CD4+ or CD8+ T cells sorted from blood, taken in a trial of the OX40 agonist ivuxolimab. The receptor comes from an adult with an advanced solid tumor such as melanoma, head and neck, liver or kidney cancer.

The nucleotide sequence is TGTGCCAGCAGTGGGGAGGGACCGTCGGATACGCAGTATTTT. Its protein product is CASSGEGPSDTQYF. The rearrangement combines TRBV2 with TRBJ2-3; 7 bases in the junction line up with TRBD2. Ends trimmed: V by 4 bases, J by 6 bases; bases unmatched to a gene: 7. The CDR3, from cysteine to phenylalanine, totals 14 residues. The sequence is cut down to CDR3 DNA, 42 bases in frame from base 1. For CDR1 and CDR2, the germline V gene lists SNHLY and FYNNEI.